This passage covers 15 T cell receptor beta chains from one sample sequenced in a study of PD-L1 blockade in urothelial cancer. Sequencing was performed with immunoSEQ multiplex PCR; in TCRdb, only in-frame clones are kept and a portion is missing. The sample carries tens of thousands of clones, over 75% recorded once. This material consisted of PBMCs, taken around atezolizumab (anti-PD-L1) treatment. These receptors originate from a man aged 70-80 years with urothelial cancer.

The chain couples TRBV19 to TRBJ2-3; 10 bases match TRBD2. The length of the CDR3 is 16 residues. V lost 10 bases, J lost 6 bases, and 16 bases stayed unmatched. Germline loops: CDR1 LNHDA, CDR2 SQIVND (reference sequence). The CDR3 DNA is TGTGCCACTAAGAGGGGTGGACTAGCGGTAAGGGATACGCAGTATTTT. Translation: CATKRGGLAVRDTQYF.

The chain carries TRBV6-6 and TRBJ2-1; tentatively, D is TRBD2 (5 bases). V lost 6 bases and J lost 5, with 8 bases in between. Germline CDR1 reads MNHNY; CDR2 reads SVGAGI (reference sequence). The CDR3 has 12 residues. CDR3 sequence reads: CASRTGDNEQFF. DNA of the CDR3: TGTGCCAGCAGGACCGGGGACAATGAGCAGTTCTTC.

This clone was seen more than once but under ten times. The chain links TRBV4-2 to TRBJ1-2; D is uncertain. V gave up 4 bases and J gave up 7 bases, with 19 bases separating them. CDR1 and CDR2 (germline): LGHNA, YNFKEQ. The CDR3 consists of 15 residues. The CDR3 region has the DNA TGTGCCAGCAGCCGGGAGGGTGAATTGATTGGTGGCTACACCTTC. This codes for CASSREGELIGGYTF.

V gene TRBV7-9 combines with J gene TRBJ2-2; D remains unclear. The CDR3 contains 13 residues. Trimming stripped 1 base from V and 5 bases from J, with 5 bases between. Germline CDR1 reads SEHNR; CDR2 reads FQNEAQ (reference sequence). CDR3 DNA sequence: TGTGCCAGCAGCTTAGACGGGACCGGGGAGCTGTTTTTT. Protein: CASSLDGTGELFF.

The chain links TRBV7-3 to TRBJ2-1, with TRBD2 matching over 14 bases. Losses at the gene ends were 5 bases for V and 3 bases for J; bases not matched to a gene: 6. CDR1 SGHTA and CDR2 FQGTGA come from the germline V gene. CDR3 length: 17 amino acids. The CDR3 loop reads CASSPGLAGALYNEQFF. The CDR3 DNA follows: TGTGCCAGCAGCCCGGGACTAGCGGGGGCACTCTACAATGAGCAGTTCTTC.

The chain is built from TRBV27 and TRBJ1-1, with 7 positions matching TRBD1. Trimming took 5 bases from V and 0 from J; bases not matched to a gene: 6. Germline lookup yields CDR1 MNHEY and CDR2 SMNVEV (reference sequence). The CDR3 length is 15 residues. This chain's CDR3 is CASSRDSLMNTEAFF. The CDR3 region has the DNA TGTGCCAGCAGTCGGGACAGTCTAATGAACACTGAAGCTTTCTTT.

The chain couples TRBV6-1 to TRBJ2-5; 7 bases map to TRBD2. Germline CDR1 reads MNHNS; CDR2 reads SASEGT. The CDR3 is made up of 14 amino acids. V shed 8 bases and J 2 bases; nucleotides not matched to a gene: 8. The CDR3 region has the DNA TGTGCCAGCCAAAAAGCGGGATCTCAAGAGACCCAGTACTTC. It is translated as CASQKAGSQETQYF.

This chain links TRBV5-6 with TRBJ1-3, with D perhaps matching TRBD1 (5 bases). The V end was cut by 4 bases, the J end by 0 bases, with 14 bases between. The germline V gene has CDR1 SGHDT and CDR2 YYEEEE. CDR3 length: 16 amino acids. The CDR3 loop reads CASSLGQLISGNTIYF. The CDR3 DNA is TGTGCCAGCAGCCTTGGACAACTCATCTCTGGAAACACCATATATTTT. The whole variable domain, remainder taken from reference TRBV5-6 and TRBJ1-3, is DAGVTQSPTHLIKTRGQQVTLRCSPKSGHDTVSWYQQALGQGPQFIFQYYEEEERQRGNFPDRFSGHQFPNYSSELNVNALLLGDSALYLCASSLGQLISGNTIYFGEGSWLTVV.

V gene TRBV4-2 combines with J gene TRBJ1-4; 8 bases fit TRBD1. Trimming removed 4 bases from V and 0 bases from J; junction bases left unmatched: 4. The CDR3 runs 16 residues. Germline CDR1 and CDR2: LGHNA and YNFKEQ. CDR3 residues: CASSPTGGPTNEKLFF. In nucleotides, the CDR3 is TGTGCCAGCAGCCCTACAGGGGGTCCAACTAATGAAAAACTGTTTTTT.

A word on this clone: Other nucleotide sequences from this sample produce the same CDR3. The chain recombines TRBV5-1 with TRBJ1-1; D possibly corresponds to TRBD1 (5 bases). Trimming shortened V by 4 bases and J by 1 base, and 8 bases separated the two germline ends. This CDR3 has 13 residues. Germline V gene sequence: CDR1 SGHRS, CDR2 YFSETQ. DNA for the CDR3: TGCGCCAGCAGCAGGCAGGGGAACACTGAAGCTTTCTTT. Its translation is CASSRQGNTEAFF.

The chain joins TRBV5-4 to TRBJ2-3; 12 nucleotides agree with TRBD2. J lost 4 bases, V lost 2 bases, and 8 bases had no gene match. The germline V gene has CDR1 SGHNT and CDR2 YYREEE (reference sequence). CDR3 size: 17 residues. CDR3 DNA: TGTGCCAGCAGCTTAGGGTGGTCTAGCGGGAGGGCAGATACGCAGTATTTT. This translates into CASSLGWSSGRADTQYF.

This chain connects TRBV30 to TRBJ1-5; D remains unclear. This CDR3 spans 13 amino acids. CDR1 is GTSNPN, CDR2 SVGIG, per germline (reference sequence). V lost 0 bases to trimming and J lost 4 bases, with 7 bases between them. The CDR3 loop reads CAWSVRENQPQHF. The CDR3 coding sequence is TGTGCCTGGAGTGTGCGGGAGAATCAGCCCCAGCATTTT.

The J gene is TRBJ2-3, the V gene TRBV5-1, with TRBD2 matching 9 bases. The germline V gene has CDR1 SGHRS and CDR2 YFSETQ. V trimming: 3 bases; J trimming: 6 bases; junction bases outside the gene matches: 8. This CDR3 is 15 amino acids long. CDR3: CASSSASGISDTQYF. CDR3 DNA: TGCGCCAGCAGCTCAGCTAGCGGGATAAGTGATACGCAGTATTTT.

J is TRBJ2-7 and V is TRBV28; 9 bases fit TRBD1. The germline V gene encodes CDR1 MDHEN and CDR2 SYDVKM. J gave up 2 bases and V 7 bases, and 12 bases lay outside the gene matches. The CDR3 contains 16 residues. In DNA, the CDR3 is TGTGCCAGCACCCGGGGGGACAGGGAAGTCCCCTACGAGCAGTACTTC. Protein product: CASTRGDREVPYEQYF.

The genes are TRBV30 and TRBJ2-5; a possible D gene is TRBD2 (7 bases). The CDR3 is made up of 11 amino acids. The V end lost 5 bases, the J end lost 7 bases, and 11 bases lay between the germline ends. The germline V gene has CDR1 GTSNPN and CDR2 SVGIG (reference sequence). CDR3 region: CAWGGARTQYF. The DNA for the CDR3 is TGTGCCTGGGGGGGGGCCAGGACCCAGTACTTC.